This TCR beta chain was found in a study of blood T cell repertoires in COVID-19. Whole-study context: Sites in the United States, Italy and Spain provided acute and convalescent COVID-19 samples. T cells, B-cell-depleted T cells, or PBMCs provided the cDNA or gDNA that served as material.

Per the original data handling: It was from reference gene primer amplification that nucleated cell counts were estimated. Clones were read by immunoSEQ multiplex PCR, and TCRdb kept only the in-frame ones, dropping some. The V and J calls and clone size were taken over from that table, and D and trimming were inferred from the DNA. Of 190,000 or so clones detected, 85% to 90% appear once; the ten largest clones hold roughly 0.85%. J was trimmed by 6 bases and V by 5 bases; bases with no gene match: 3. Germline CDR1 and CDR2: LGHNT and FRNRAP. This CDR3 region has 14 residues. The receptor was derived from a woman aged 18 to 35 who had recovered from COVID-19. This chain joins TRBV12-5 and TRBJ2-2, with 10 positions matching TRBD1. Material for sequencing was peripheral blood. CDR3 in amino acids: CASGIGTGAGELFF. Here the CDR3 DNA reads TGTGCTAGTGGTATCGGGACAGGGGCCGGGGAGCTGTTTTTT.